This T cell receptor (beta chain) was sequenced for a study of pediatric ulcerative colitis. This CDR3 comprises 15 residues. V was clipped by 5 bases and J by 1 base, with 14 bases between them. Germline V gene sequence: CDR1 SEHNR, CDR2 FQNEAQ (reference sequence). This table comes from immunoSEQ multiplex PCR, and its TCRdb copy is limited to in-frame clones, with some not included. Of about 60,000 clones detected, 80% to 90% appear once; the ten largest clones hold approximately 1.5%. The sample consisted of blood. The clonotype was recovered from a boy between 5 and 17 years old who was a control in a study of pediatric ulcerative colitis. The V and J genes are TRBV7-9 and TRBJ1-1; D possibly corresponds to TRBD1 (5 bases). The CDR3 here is CASSKAGGTNTEAFF. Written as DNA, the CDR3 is TGTGCCAGCAGCAAGGCGGGAGGGACGAACACTGAAGCTTTCTTT.